The entry that follows covers one T cell receptor beta chain sequence. Its specificity is not known. These data are taken from a study of tumor and adjacent non-tumor tissue in lung cancer. In the study overall: There were about twelve adenocarcinoma, a couple of squamous cell carcinoma and 1 small cell lung cancer cases. Patients were aged roughly 31 to 76, 10 men and 4 to 6 women, stage I to III.

No cell sorting was done before RNA was extracted from the tissue. CDR3 length equals 12 residues. Germline CDR1 is DFQATT and CDR2 is SNEGSKA (reference sequence). General study results and limits: TCR diversity was significantly greater in tumor than normal lung tissue.

Three rounds of nested PCR, following a modified ARM-PCR protocol, produced the TCRbeta library. Each CDR3 protein gets one entry after TCRdb re-called the multiplex PCR reads with MiXCR. The repertoire holds tens of thousands of distinct CDR3 sequences, roughly 80% seen once, with less than 15% in the top ten. The V call is TRBV20-1, the J call TRBJ2-1; D possibly corresponds to TRBD1 (7 bases). The DNA end is more similar to TRBJ2-7, so the J call may be wrong. Sequenced: lung tumor tissue. This clonotype was obtained from a woman aged 45-60 years with non-small cell lung cancer. The CDR3 coding sequence is TGCAATGCGATTGACAGGGAGGATGAGCAGTACTTC. This translates into CNAIDREDEQYF.